This is a list of T cell receptor beta chains from one sample in a study of beta chain features in type 1 diabetes. Data came from immunoSEQ multiplex PCR; TCRdb stores just in-frame clones and leaves some out. The data show approximately 270,000 clones, with 13% to 15% seen just once and about 0.015% held by the top ten. Sequencing input: naive CD4+ T cells from blood. The source is a man between 25 and 39 years old with type 1 diabetes. The CDR3 runs from the conserved cysteine through the conserved F or W. The D gene is left open where the match is weak. A clone size is listed for some rows: how often the clone was seen (once, few, many), or a class if it is expanded.

clone size: NA
D gene: NA
J gene: TRBJ1-4
V gene: TRBV29-1
CDR3 protein: CSVEDPRGGNEKLFF
CDR3 DNA: TGCAGCGTTGAAGATCCCAGGGGTGGTAATGAAAAACTGTTTTTT

clone size: NA
D gene: NA
J gene: TRBJ1-1
V gene: TRBV30
CDR3 protein: CAWSVPGRNTEAFF
CDR3 DNA: TGTGCCTGGAGTGTACCGGGGAGGAACACTGAAGCTTTCTTT

clone size: few
D gene: TRBD1
J gene: TRBJ1-1
V gene: TRBV2
CDR3 protein: CASSKDRASNEAFF
CDR3 DNA: TGTGCCAGCAGTAAGGACAGGGCTTCGAATGAAGCTTTCTTT

clone size: NA
D gene: NA
J gene: TRBJ2-3
V gene: TRBV28
CDR3 protein: CASSGQAGHGDTQYF
CDR3 DNA: TGTGCCAGCAGCGGCCAGGCGGGGCACGGAGATACGCAGTATTTT

clone size: few
D gene: NA
J gene: TRBJ2-1
V gene: TRBV7-3
CDR3 protein: CASSLGLAHEQFF
CDR3 DNA: TGTGCCAGCAGCTTAGGGTTAGCCCATGAGCAGTTCTTC

clone size: NA
D gene: TRBD1
J gene: TRBJ1-1
V gene: TRBV6-6
CDR3 protein: CASSSTTGAETEAFF
CDR3 DNA: TGTGCCAGCAGTTCCACAACAGGGGCGGAGACTGAAGCTTTCTTT

clone size: few
D gene: NA
J gene: TRBJ2-3
V gene: TRBV5-4
CDR3 protein: CASSLAVGSGTDTQYF
CDR3 DNA: TGTGCCAGCAGCTTGGCCGTCGGGAGTGGCACAGATACGCAGTATTTT

clone size: NA
D gene: TRBD1
J gene: TRBJ1-5
V gene: TRBV18
CDR3 protein: CASSPVWQGQGDQPQHF
CDR3 DNA: TGTGCCAGCTCACCGGTTTGGCAGGGGCAGGGGGATCAGCCCCAGCATTTT

clone size: NA
D gene: NA
J gene: TRBJ2-7
V gene: TRBV7-2
CDR3 protein: CASSLGRETGEQYF
CDR3 DNA: TGTGCCAGCAGCTTAGGGCGGGAGACAGGCGAGCAGTACTTC

clone size: NA
D gene: NA
J gene: TRBJ1-4
V gene: TRBV5-4
CDR3 protein: CASSLDSLNEKLFF
CDR3 DNA: TGTGCCAGCAGCTTGGACAGCCTTAATGAAAAACTGTTTTTT